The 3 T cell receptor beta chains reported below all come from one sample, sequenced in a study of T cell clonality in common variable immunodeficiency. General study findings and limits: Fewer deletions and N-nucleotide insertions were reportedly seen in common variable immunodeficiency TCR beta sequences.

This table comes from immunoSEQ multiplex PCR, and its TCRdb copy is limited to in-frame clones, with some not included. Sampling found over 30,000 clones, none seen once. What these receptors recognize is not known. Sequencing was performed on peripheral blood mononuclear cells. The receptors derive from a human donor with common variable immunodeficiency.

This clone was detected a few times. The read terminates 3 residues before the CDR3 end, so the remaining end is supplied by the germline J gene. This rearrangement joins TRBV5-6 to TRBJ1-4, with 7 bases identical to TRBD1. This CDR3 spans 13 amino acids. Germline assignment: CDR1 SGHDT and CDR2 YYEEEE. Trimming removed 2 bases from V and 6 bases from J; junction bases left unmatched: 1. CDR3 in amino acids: CASSLTGDEKLFF. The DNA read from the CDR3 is TGTGCCAGCAGCTTAACAGGGGATGAAAAA.

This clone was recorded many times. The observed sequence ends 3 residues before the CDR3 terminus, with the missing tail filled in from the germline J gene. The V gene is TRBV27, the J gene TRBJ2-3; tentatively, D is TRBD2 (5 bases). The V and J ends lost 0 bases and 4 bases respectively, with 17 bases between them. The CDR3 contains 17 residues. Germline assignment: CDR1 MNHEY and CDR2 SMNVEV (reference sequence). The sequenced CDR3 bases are TGTGCCAGCAGTTTATCCCAGTCCAGGAGGTGGCCAGATACG. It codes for CASSLSQSRRWPDT. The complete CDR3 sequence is CASSLSQSRRWPDTQYF.

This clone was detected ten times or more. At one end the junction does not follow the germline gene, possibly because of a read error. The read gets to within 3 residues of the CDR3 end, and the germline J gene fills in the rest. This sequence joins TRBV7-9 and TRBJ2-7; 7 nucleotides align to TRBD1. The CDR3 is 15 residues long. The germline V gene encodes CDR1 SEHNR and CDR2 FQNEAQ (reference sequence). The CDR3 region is CASSSAGTASFEQYF. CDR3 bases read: TGTGCCAGCAGCTCCGCCGGGACAGCGTCCTTCGAG.